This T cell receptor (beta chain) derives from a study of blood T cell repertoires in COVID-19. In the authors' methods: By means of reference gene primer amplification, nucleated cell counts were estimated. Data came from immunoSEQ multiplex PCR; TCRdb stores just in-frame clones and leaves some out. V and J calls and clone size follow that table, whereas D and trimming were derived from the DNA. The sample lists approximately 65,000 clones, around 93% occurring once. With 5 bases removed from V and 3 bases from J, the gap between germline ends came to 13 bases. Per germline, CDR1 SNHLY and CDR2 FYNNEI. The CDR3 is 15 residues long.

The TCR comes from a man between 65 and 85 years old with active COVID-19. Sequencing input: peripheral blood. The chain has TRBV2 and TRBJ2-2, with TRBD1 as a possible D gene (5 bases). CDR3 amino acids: CASSLIQQDTGELFF. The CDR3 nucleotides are TGTGCCAGCAGTCTTATTCAACAGGACACCGGGGAGCTGTTTTTT.